The 23 T cell receptor beta chains below were found in one sample sequenced in a study of T-cell memory formation after mild COVID-19 (dated by TCRdb to the early 2020s). Library creation used 5' RACE. Sequencing relied on an Illumina NovaSeq 6000. TCRdb reprocessing: public reads trimmed at Q25 with fastp, clones called with MiXCR, in-frame beta chains kept. Rows merge per CDR3 protein into single entries with the most common DNA and genes. The table for this sample lists 310,000 or so distinct CDR3 sequences; around a sixth of them were counted only once. The top ten constitute roughly 22% of the sample. Input material: PBMCs or a T cell subset sorted from them (not recorded which). Every receptor here comes from a man younger than 35 who had mild COVID-19 (a few samples of this study predate the infection). The sample titles of this study are shuffled in the database, so cell type and time point are left out; the donor was told from shared clones.

This CDR3 reads CASKVPGAYTDTQYF. In nucleotides, the CDR3 is TGCGCCAGCAAAGTGCCGGGAGCCTACACAGATACGCAGTATTTT. The J gene is TRBJ2-3, the V gene TRBV5-1, with D possibly matching TRBD2 (6 bases). The CDR3 consists of 15 residues. Germline values: CDR1 SGHRS, CDR2 YFSETQ. Trimming stripped 6 bases from V and 2 bases from J, with 16 bases between.

Only a few counts were recorded for this clonotype. The genes are TRBV4-2 and TRBJ2-6, with D unresolved. Germline CDR1 LGHNA, CDR2 YNFKEQ. The CDR3 contains 13 residues. Trimming took off 6 bases at V and 2 bases at J, with 5 bases between the two ends. The CDR3, as DNA: TGTGCCAGCAGTCGTACTGGGGCCAACGTCCTGACTTTC. Translated, it gives CASSRTGANVLTF.

The chain has TRBV9 and TRBJ2-3; D is undetermined. Germline CDR1 and CDR2: SGDLS and YYNGEE. This CDR3 spans 12 amino acids. V dropped 0 bases and J dropped 8 bases, with 7 bases sitting between them. The CDR3 is CASSVATGTQYF. In DNA form, the CDR3 reads TGTGCCAGCAGCGTAGCTACGGGTACGCAGTATTTT. The full variable domain, with the rest looked up from reference TRBV9 and TRBJ2-3, is DSGVTQTPKHLITATGQRVTLRCSPRSGDLSVYWYQQSLDQGLQFLIQYYNGEERAKGNILERFSAQQFPDLHSELNLSSLELGDSALYFCASSVATGTQYFGPGTRLTVL.

Ten or more counts support this clonotype. This rearrangement joins TRBV9 to TRBJ2-7, with D possibly TRBD2 on 5 matching bases. The germline CDR1 and CDR2 sequences are SGDLS and YYNGEE. CDR3 size: 12 residues. V gave up 3 bases and J gave up 6 bases, with 10 bases separating them. The CDR3 DNA is TGTGCCAGCAGCGGAACTAGTGGCGAGCAGTACTTC. It codes for CASSGTSGEQYF.

The rearrangement links TRBV5-1 to TRBJ2-1; 11 nucleotides agree with TRBD2. Germline CDR1 and CDR2: SGHRS and YFSETQ. The CDR3 runs to 15 residues. V was clipped by 2 bases and J by 5 bases; unmatched bases: 3. As DNA, the CDR3 is TGCGCCAGCAGCTTCATGACTAGCGGGGACAATGAGCAGTTCTTC. Its translation is CASSFMTSGDNEQFF.

This clonotype was counted a single time. J is TRBJ1-1 and V is TRBV5-6; a weak D match, TRBD1 (5 bases). The CDR3 loop spans 12 amino acids. Trimming took 3 bases from V and 11 from J, leaving 14 bases between them. Germline V gives CDR1 SGHDT, CDR2 YYEEEE. The CDR3 sequence is CASSSPGTSAFF. In nucleotides, the CDR3 is TGTGCCAGCAGCTCCCCGGGGACGAGTGCTTTCTTT.

V gene TRBV4-3 combines with J gene TRBJ2-5, with D perhaps matching TRBD2 (6 bases). Trimming removed 1 base at V and 7 bases at J, with 13 bases between. Germline V gene data show CDR1 as LGHNA and CDR2 as YSLEER. The CDR3 extends over 14 amino acids. The CDR3 DNA sequence: TGCGCCAGCAGCCAAGTCGAGGGTAGCGGGACCCAGTACTTC. Protein sequence: CASSQVEGSGTQYF.

At least ten counts were recorded for this clonotype. The gene calls are TRBV5-1 and TRBJ2-7; maybe TRBD1 (5 bases). Germline CDR1 SGHRS, CDR2 YFSETQ. The CDR3 contains 14 residues. V lost 0 bases, J lost 0 bases, and 7 bases lay in between. DNA of the CDR3: TGCGCCAGCAGCTTGGACAGGCACTCCTACGAGCAGTACTTC. Its translation: CASSLDRHSYEQYF. Together with reference TRBV5-1 and TRBJ2-7, the CDR3 gives the full variable domain: KAGVTQTPRYLIKTRGQQVTLSCSPISGHRSVSWYQQTPGQGLQFLFEYFSETQRNKGNFPGRFSGRQFSNSRSEMNVSTLELGDSALYLCASSLDRHSYEQYFGPGTRLTVT.

This clonotype was picked up a small number of times. J is TRBJ1-6 and V is TRBV7-3; TRBD1 might be the D (5 bases). Germline-derived CDR1 and CDR2 are SGHTA and FQGTGA. Trimming cost V 1 base and J 11 bases, with 12 bases left between them. This CDR3 has 14 residues. The CDR3 protein is CASSLSAGYTPLHF. The CDR3 nucleotides are TGTGCCAGCAGCTTAAGCGCAGGGTACACACCCCTCCACTTT.

As concerns this clonotype: A much larger clone lies a single base off, so this may be a read error. The chain carries TRBV20-1 and TRBJ1-1; D possibly corresponds to TRBD1 (6 bases). CDR3 length equals 13 residues. Germline CDR1 and CDR2: DFQATT and SNEGSKA (reference sequence). The CDR3 DNA sequence: TGCAGTGCTAGGGGGGACATGAACACTCAAGCTTTCTTT. Translating it yields CSARGDMNTQAFF.

This chain links TRBV4-1 with TRBJ1-6, with D possibly matching TRBD1 (6 bases). V was pared by 1 base and J by 7 bases, with 14 bases between. CDR1 is MGHRA and CDR2 is YSYEKL in the germline V gene. The CDR3 extends over 16 amino acids. In DNA, the CDR3 is TGCGCCAGCAGCCAAGGGACAGTCTCTGGGAATTCACCCCTCCACTTT. Translation: CASSQGTVSGNSPLHF.

This chain joins TRBV4-1 and TRBJ1-2; the D is unclear. The CDR3 has 15 residues. The V gene lost 1 base and the J gene lost 8 bases, with 17 bases spanning the gap. Germline V gene data show CDR1 as MGHRA and CDR2 as YSYEKL. CDR3 region: CASSQAASPAGGYTF. DNA for the CDR3: TGCGCCAGCAGCCAAGCGGCCAGTCCGGCAGGAGGCTACACCTTC.

This clonotype showed up many times. The rearrangement joins TRBV4-3 to TRBJ2-7; a weak D match, TRBD1 (5 bases). Deletions cut 0 bases from V and 0 bases from J, with 9 bases between. This CDR3 comprises 15 residues. Looked up from germline, CDR1 is LGHNA and CDR2 is YSLEER. CDR3 protein: CASSQDRGNSYEQYF. Here the CDR3 DNA reads TGCGCCAGCAGCCAAGATAGGGGTAACTCCTACGAGCAGTACTTC.

This clonotype was detected many times. The chain employs TRBV20-1 and TRBJ2-3; tentative D call: TRBD2 (6 bases). V shed 3 bases and J shed 4 bases, with 17 bases lying between them. The V gene's germline CDR1 is DFQATT and CDR2 SNEGSKA (reference sequence). This CDR3 spans 15 amino acids. CDR3 sequence: CSARADYSFADTQYF. The CDR3 DNA is TGCAGTGCTAGGGCGGACTATAGTTTTGCAGATACGCAGTATTTT.

This clonotype was recorded many times. The V gene is TRBV7-9, the J gene TRBJ2-2; D remains ambiguous. The V gene's germline CDR1 is SEHNR and CDR2 FQNEAQ (reference sequence). This CDR3 contains 14 residues. V gave up 3 bases and J gave up 1 base, with 6 bases separating them. CDR3 bases: TGTGCCAGCAGCTTGCTCCTGAACACCGGGGAGCTGTTTTTT. Translation gives CASSLLLNTGELFF.

This clonotype turned up a few times. The chain has TRBV5-1 and TRBJ1-6; a possible D gene is TRBD1 (5 bases). The CDR3 covers 15 residues. From germline, CDR1 is SGHRS and CDR2 YFSETQ. V lost 0 bases and J lost 9, with 13 bases in between. CDR3 region: CASSLETGRGSPLHF. The DNA of the CDR3 is TGCGCCAGCAGCTTGGAAACAGGACGTGGTTCACCCCTCCACTTT.

This chain uses TRBV6-1 with TRBJ1-1; D call uncertain. The CDR3 totals 15 residues. Deletions cut 7 bases from V and 1 base from J, with 16 bases between. The germline V gene has CDR1 MNHNS and CDR2 SASEGT. CDR3 in amino acids: CASTHTLVRNTEAFF. The CDR3, as DNA: TGTGCCAGCACCCACACTCTAGTGCGGAACACTGAAGCTTTCTTT.

This clonotype has only a few counts. The chain joins TRBV27 to TRBJ2-5; D may be TRBD1 (5 bases). Germline lookup yields CDR1 MNHEY and CDR2 SMNVEV (reference sequence). The CDR3 contains 14 residues. V shed 5 bases and J shed 4 bases, with 14 bases lying between them. CDR3 loop: CASSKGLVGETQYF. CDR3 nucleotide sequence: TGTGCCAGCAGTAAGGGGCTAGTCGGAGAGACCCAGTACTTC.

In this sample, this clonotype turned up many times. The rearrangement joins TRBV12-3 or TRBV12-4 to TRBJ2-7; TRBD1 or TRBD2 may be the D gene (5 bases each). Trimming took 4 bases from V and 2 from J, leaving 9 bases between them. This CDR3 is 13 amino acids long. The CDR3 DNA reads as TGTGCCAGCAGTTATAGGGGAGCCTACGAGCAGTACGTC. Its translation is CASSYRGAYEQYV.

In this sample, this clonotype turned up a few times. The chain uses TRBV5-1 and TRBJ2-1, with no clear D. Germline lookup yields CDR1 SGHRS and CDR2 YFSETQ. Trimming pared 0 bases from V and 1 base from J, leaving 11 bases between. The CDR3 has 16 amino acids. This CDR3 reads CASSLANLVSYNEQFF. CDR3 in DNA: TGCGCCAGCAGCTTGGCGAATCTAGTATCCTACAATGAGCAGTTCTTC.

This clonotype was seen at least ten times. The rearrangement uses TRBV6-1 and TRBJ1-5; D perhaps matches TRBD1 (5 bases). This CDR3 contains 14 residues. Germline V CDR1 and CDR2: MNHNS, SASEGT. The ends were cut back, 7 bases at V and 3 bases at J, with 13 bases in the middle. As DNA, the CDR3 is TGTGCCAGCAACGGGCGACAGAACAATCAGCCCCAGCATTTT. Encoded protein: CASNGRQNNQPQHF.

In its sample, this clonotype ranks as medium-sized. The chain uses TRBV10-2 and TRBJ2-3; either TRBD1 or TRBD2 may supply D (6 bases each). With 7 bases removed from V and 3 bases from J, the gap between germline ends came to 23 bases. Germline V gene lookup returns CDR1 WSHSY and CDR2 SAAADI. This CDR3 is built from 17 residues. CDR3 sequence reads: CASTALFGGQRTDTQYF. In DNA form, the CDR3 reads TGCGCCAGCACCGCTCTTTTTGGGGGGCAACGGACAGATACGCAGTATTTT.

The chain joins TRBV5-6 to TRBJ2-5; D is perhaps TRBD1 (5 bases). The ends were cut back, 1 base at V and 7 bases at J, with 17 bases in the middle. This CDR3 spans 15 amino acids. The germline V gene has CDR1 SGHDT and CDR2 YYEEEE. As DNA, the CDR3 is TGTGCCAGCAGCTTGTTCGCGACAGCCGCAGGGACCCAGTACTTC. As protein: CASSLFATAAGTQYF.